This is a list of T cell receptor beta chains from one sample in a study of T cell responses to AZD1222 COVID-19 vaccine. Some clones are missing from TCRdb's copy, which holds only in-frame ones; the method was immunoSEQ multiplex PCR. The top ten hold around 3.4% of the sample, which has roughly 77,000 clones, 75% to 95% seen once. The sample consisted of peripheral blood, taken 28 days after the second AZD1222 dose. All receptors come from an adult who received the AZD1222 COVID-19 vaccine. Both conserved end residues are part of each CDR3. The order of the fields is V gene, D gene, clone size, J gene, CDR3 protein, CDR3 DNA. A D gene is named only where the DNA matches it firmly. Clone size is not always given. Where it is, it says once, few, many or a class for expanded clones.

v_call: TRBV5-6
d_call: NA
clone_size: NA
j_call: TRBJ2-5
cdr3_aa: CASSPGAQETQYF
cdr3_nt: TGTGCCAGCAGCCCCGGGGCCCAAGAGACCCAGTACTTC

v_call: TRBV5-1
d_call: NA
clone_size: NA
j_call: TRBJ1-6
cdr3_aa: CASSLEIGGNSPLHF
cdr3_nt: TGCGCCAGCAGCTTGGAGATCGGGGGAAATTCACCCCTCCACTTT

v_call: TRBV30
d_call: TRBD1
clone_size: NA
j_call: TRBJ1-2
cdr3_aa: CARSTGQYYGYTF
cdr3_nt: TGTGCCCGATCCACGGGACAGTACTATGGCTACACCTTC

v_call: TRBV7-2
d_call: NA
clone_size: NA
j_call: TRBJ1-4
cdr3_aa: CASRRSMNEKLFF
cdr3_nt: TGTGCCAGCAGGAGGAGCATGAATGAAAAACTGTTTTTT

v_call: TRBV2
d_call: NA
clone_size: once
j_call: TRBJ2-3
cdr3_aa: CASATSQGTDTQYF
cdr3_nt: TGTGCCAGCGCAACTAGCCAAGGCACAGATACGCAGTATTTT

v_call: TRBV19
d_call: NA
clone_size: NA
j_call: TRBJ1-5
cdr3_aa: CASSIRKTGSNQPQHF
cdr3_nt: TGTGCCAGTAGTATAAGGAAGACGGGGAGCAATCAGCCCCAGCATTTT

v_call: TRBV29-1
d_call: NA
clone_size: NA
j_call: TRBJ1-3
cdr3_aa: CSVIPQGFSGNTIYF
cdr3_nt: TGCAGCGTAATCCCACAGGGATTTTCTGGAAACACCATATATTTT

v_call: TRBV2
d_call: NA
clone_size: NA
j_call: TRBJ1-5
cdr3_aa: CASSVGPGGESNQPQHF
cdr3_nt: TGTGCCAGCAGTGTAGGTCCCGGGGGCGAAAGCAATCAGCCCCAGCATTTT

v_call: TRBV6-1
d_call: TRBD1
clone_size: NA
j_call: TRBJ1-4
cdr3_aa: CASREGTGIWEKLFF
cdr3_nt: TGTGCCAGCAGGGAAGGGACAGGGATATGGGAAAAACTGTTTTTT

v_call: TRBV6-5
d_call: TRBD2
clone_size: NA
j_call: TRBJ2-7
cdr3_aa: CASSRLAGATDRVDF
cdr3_nt: TGTGCCAGCAGTAGACTAGCGGGAGCCACAGACCGCGTGGACTTC

v_call: TRBV11-3
d_call: NA
clone_size: NA
j_call: TRBJ1-5
cdr3_aa: CASSPYCGRYSNQPQHF
cdr3_nt: TGTGCCAGCAGCCCGTATTGCGGGCGGTATAGCAATCAGCCCCAGCATTTT

v_call: TRBV5-8
d_call: NA
clone_size: NA
j_call: TRBJ1-4
cdr3_aa: CASSGGPITNEKLFF
cdr3_nt: TGTGCCAGCAGCGGGGGACCGATAACTAATGAAAAACTGTTTTTT

v_call: TRBV18
d_call: NA
clone_size: NA
j_call: TRBJ2-3
cdr3_aa: CASSPPLGGGSTDTQYF
cdr3_nt: TGTGCCAGCTCACCACCTCTGGGCGGGGGCAGCACAGATACGCAGTATTTT

v_call: TRBV7-3
d_call: TRBD1
clone_size: once
j_call: TRBJ2-3
cdr3_aa: CASSLRGGRDTQYF
cdr3_nt: TGTGCCAGCAGCTTGAGAGGGGGCAGGGATACGCAGTATTTT

v_call: TRBV7-8
d_call: NA
clone_size: NA
j_call: TRBJ1-2
cdr3_aa: CASSWLTDGYGYTF
cdr3_nt: TGTGCCAGCAGCTGGCTTACAGATGGCTATGGCTACACCTTC

v_call: TRBV10-3
d_call: TRBD2
clone_size: NA
j_call: TRBJ2-5
cdr3_aa: CASSSGETQYF
cdr3_nt: TGTGCCAGTTCTAGCGGAGAGACCCAGTACTTC

v_call: TRBV4-1
d_call: NA
clone_size: few
j_call: TRBJ2-1
cdr3_aa: CASSQSPREIGGEQFF
cdr3_nt: TGCGCCAGCAGCCAATCCCCTCGGGAGATAGGAGGTGAGCAGTTCTTC

v_call: TRBV7-3
d_call: TRBD2
clone_size: NA
j_call: TRBJ2-3
cdr3_aa: CASSRSGGAATQYF
cdr3_nt: TGTGCCAGCAGCCGTAGCGGGGGGGCCGCGACGCAGTATTTT

v_call: TRBV3-1/TRBV3-2
d_call: TRBD1
clone_size: NA
j_call: TRBJ1-2
cdr3_aa: CASSQDSGTDYGYTF
cdr3_nt: TGTGCCAGCAGCCAAGATTCCGGGACAGACTATGGCTACACCTTC

v_call: TRBV7-6
d_call: NA
clone_size: NA
j_call: TRBJ1-1
cdr3_aa: CASSLAPPGSGTEAFF
cdr3_nt: TGTGCCAGCAGCTTAGCGCCGCCGGGGTCCGGCACTGAAGCTTTCTTT

v_call: TRBV9
d_call: NA
clone_size: NA
j_call: TRBJ1-5
cdr3_aa: CASSDRDGSYSNQPQHF
cdr3_nt: TGTGCCAGCAGCGACCGGGACGGATCTTATAGCAATCAGCCCCAGCATTTT

v_call: TRBV5-4
d_call: NA
clone_size: NA
j_call: TRBJ1-4
cdr3_aa: CASSLPGINEKLFF
cdr3_nt: TGTGCCAGCAGCTTGCCAGGGATTAATGAAAAACTGTTTTTT

v_call: TRBV7-6
d_call: NA
clone_size: NA
j_call: TRBJ2-3
cdr3_aa: CASSLFGESTDTQYF
cdr3_nt: TGTGCCAGCAGCTTATTTGGGGAGAGCACAGATACGCAGTATTTT

v_call: TRBV19
d_call: NA
clone_size: NA
j_call: TRBJ1-2
cdr3_aa: CASSKGVYGYTF
cdr3_nt: TGTGCCAGTAGTAAAGGAGTCTATGGCTACACCTTC

v_call: TRBV11-3
d_call: NA
clone_size: NA
j_call: TRBJ2-6
cdr3_aa: CASSLGVSGANVLTF
cdr3_nt: TGTGCCAGCAGCTTAGGAGTCTCTGGGGCCAACGTCCTGACTTTC

v_call: TRBV29-1
d_call: NA
clone_size: few
j_call: TRBJ1-1
cdr3_aa: CSAHRELNTEAFF
cdr3_nt: TGCAGCGCCCACAGGGAGCTGAACACTGAAGCTTTCTTT

v_call: TRBV7-2
d_call: NA
clone_size: NA
j_call: TRBJ2-1
cdr3_aa: CASSLGLKDRQFF
cdr3_nt: TGTGCCAGCAGCTTAGGATTGAAGGACAGGCAGTTCTTC

v_call: TRBV10-3
d_call: NA
clone_size: NA
j_call: TRBJ2-7
cdr3_aa: CAIRGRLSYEQYF
cdr3_nt: TGTGCCATCAGGGGCAGGCTCTCCTACGAGCAGTACTTC

v_call: TRBV5-1
d_call: NA
clone_size: NA
j_call: TRBJ1-4
cdr3_aa: CASSLEGQGGEKLFF
cdr3_nt: TGCGCCAGCAGCTTAGAAGGGCAGGGAGGTGAAAAACTGTTTTTT

v_call: TRBV7-9
d_call: NA
clone_size: NA
j_call: TRBJ1-5
cdr3_aa: CASSLEIGQGPQPQHF
cdr3_nt: TGTGCCAGCAGCTTAGAAATCGGGCAGGGGCCGCAGCCCCAGCATTTT

v_call: TRBV4-1
d_call: NA
clone_size: NA
j_call: TRBJ1-5
cdr3_aa: CASSHPSGDRSNQPQHF
cdr3_nt: TGCGCCAGCAGCCACCCCTCAGGAGACAGGAGCAATCAGCCCCAGCATTTT

v_call: TRBV5-1
d_call: NA
clone_size: NA
j_call: TRBJ2-3
cdr3_aa: CASSFLQATDTQYF
cdr3_nt: TGCGCCAGCAGCTTTTTACAGGCCACAGATACGCAGTATTTT

v_call: TRBV19
d_call: TRBD1
clone_size: NA
j_call: TRBJ2-2
cdr3_aa: CASSMTGVWTGELFF
cdr3_nt: TGTGCCAGTAGTATGACAGGGGTTTGGACCGGGGAGCTGTTTTTT

v_call: TRBV5-4
d_call: TRBD1
clone_size: NA
j_call: TRBJ2-2
cdr3_aa: CASSGGQGATGELFF
cdr3_nt: TGTGCCAGCAGCGGGGGACAGGGGGCAACCGGGGAGCTGTTTTTT

v_call: TRBV5-6
d_call: NA
clone_size: NA
j_call: TRBJ2-7
cdr3_aa: CASSLGGADEQYF
cdr3_nt: TGTGCCAGCAGCTTGGGGGGGGCCGACGAGCAGTACTTC

v_call: TRBV5-1
d_call: TRBD1
clone_size: NA
j_call: TRBJ1-1
cdr3_aa: CASSLQGMGTEAFF
cdr3_nt: TGCGCCAGCAGCCTACAGGGGATGGGGACTGAAGCTTTCTTT

v_call: TRBV14
d_call: NA
clone_size: once
j_call: TRBJ2-6
cdr3_aa: CASSHGSSGANVLTF
cdr3_nt: TGTGCCAGCAGCCATGGGTCCTCTGGGGCCAACGTCCTGACTTTC

v_call: TRBV11-2
d_call: TRBD1
clone_size: NA
j_call: TRBJ2-4
cdr3_aa: CASSLTGGVAKNIQYF
cdr3_nt: TGTGCCAGCAGCCTCACAGGGGGCGTAGCCAAAAACATTCAGTACTTC

v_call: TRBV6-6
d_call: TRBD1
clone_size: NA
j_call: TRBJ1-5
cdr3_aa: CAARQGASGEPQHF
cdr3_nt: TGTGCCGCGCGACAGGGAGCCTCGGGAGAGCCCCAGCATTTT

v_call: TRBV10-3
d_call: NA
clone_size: NA
j_call: TRBJ2-5
cdr3_aa: CAISLPGPRETQYF
cdr3_nt: TGTGCCATCAGTCTTCCGGGACCCAGGGAGACCCAGTACTTC

v_call: TRBV4-2
d_call: NA
clone_size: few
j_call: TRBJ2-7
cdr3_aa: CASSPTDRTHEQYF
cdr3_nt: TGTGCCAGCAGCCCTACCGACAGGACCCACGAGCAGTACTTC

v_call: TRBV5-5
d_call: NA
clone_size: NA
j_call: TRBJ2-7
cdr3_aa: CASSLSRELEQYF
cdr3_nt: TGTGCCAGCAGCTTGTCTAGGGAATTGGAGCAGTACTTC

v_call: TRBV7-3
d_call: NA
clone_size: NA
j_call: TRBJ2-2
cdr3_aa: CASSLSSGNTGELFF
cdr3_nt: TGTGCCAGCAGCTTATCGAGTGGTAACACCGGGGAGCTGTTTTTT

v_call: TRBV28
d_call: TRBD1
clone_size: NA
j_call: TRBJ1-2
cdr3_aa: CASRSGTGIDGYTF
cdr3_nt: TGTGCCAGCAGATCCGGGACAGGGATAGATGGCTACACCTTC

v_call: TRBV30
d_call: NA
clone_size: NA
j_call: TRBJ1-4
cdr3_aa: CAWSVRGGKLFF
cdr3_nt: TGTGCCTGGAGTGTAAGAGGGGGAAAACTGTTTTTT

v_call: TRBV6-6
d_call: NA
clone_size: once
j_call: TRBJ2-1
cdr3_aa: CASSQGSYNEQFF
cdr3_nt: TGTGCCAGCAGCCAAGGGTCCTACAATGAGCAGTTCTTC

v_call: TRBV9
d_call: TRBD2
clone_size: NA
j_call: TRBJ2-7
cdr3_aa: CASSVTSVGREQYF
cdr3_nt: TGTGCCAGCAGCGTGACTAGCGTGGGGCGGGAGCAGTACTTC

v_call: TRBV24-1
d_call: TRBD2
clone_size: NA
j_call: TRBJ2-3
cdr3_aa: CATSDHNGGDYYTDTQYF
cdr3_nt: TGTGCCACCAGTGATCACAATGGGGGGGACTATTACACAGATACGCAGTATTTT

v_call: TRBV4-2
d_call: NA
clone_size: NA
j_call: TRBJ1-4
cdr3_aa: CASSRVPTTNEKLFF
cdr3_nt: TGTGCCAGCAGCCGGGTACCCACAACTAATGAAAAACTGTTTTTT

v_call: TRBV11-3
d_call: TRBD1
clone_size: NA
j_call: TRBJ2-7
cdr3_aa: CASSLPGQGRYEQYF
cdr3_nt: TGTGCCAGCAGCTTACCGGGACAGGGTCGATACGAGCAGTACTTC

v_call: TRBV10-3
d_call: NA
clone_size: NA
j_call: TRBJ1-1
cdr3_aa: CAISVATGMGNTEAFF
cdr3_nt: TGTGCCATCAGTGTCGCAACAGGGATGGGAAACACTGAAGCTTTCTTT